This T cell receptor (beta chain) was profiled in a study of prognosis after radiotherapy for stage I lung cancer. Study in general: Medical inoperability applied to all of the non-small cell lung cancer patients. Patients numbered 13 men and more than 5 women, aged about 53 to 90 with a median of roughly 72 years.

All patients, having had no prior chemotherapy, radiotherapy or other malignancies, were node-negative on CT and PET/CT. Findings of the study overall: Lower post-radiation Shannon entropy was seen in patients who went on to develop distant metastases.

Amplification of the TCR beta CDR3 (from genomic DNA) was done by two-round multiplex PCR. Gene-specific TRBV and TRBJ primers were used in PCR round one. TCRdb called the multiplex PCR reads again in MiXCR, with one record for every CDR3 protein. In the table there are some 15,000 distinct CDR3 sequences, around 40% of which are singletons. As concerns this clonotype: Its target is not known.

This TCR was recovered from a donor over 45 with non-small cell lung cancer. The source was PBMCs, collected before or after stereotactic body radiation therapy (not recorded which).

The CDR3 reads CALTVGTGQEKLFF. DNA of the CDR3: TGTGCCTTGACGGTGGGGACAGGTCAGGAAAAACTGTTTTTT. The chain links TRBV30 to TRBJ1-4, with TRBD1 matching over 8 bases. Trimming removed 7 bases from V and 8 bases from J; junction bases left unmatched: 12. The CDR3 is 14 amino acids. Looked up from germline, CDR1 is GTSNPN and CDR2 is SVGIG (reference sequence). Using reference TRBV30 and TRBJ1-4 for the parts outside the CDR3, the full variable domain is SQTIHQWPATLVQPVGSPLSLECTVEGTSNPNLYWYRQAAGRGLQLLFYSVGIGQISSEVPQNLSASRPQDRQFILSSKKLLLSDSGFYLCALTVGTGQEKLFFGSGTQLSVL.